This T cell receptor beta chain was documented in a study of CXCR3-negative and CXCR3-positive naive CD8 T cells (dated by TCRdb to between 2018 and 2021). Looking at the study overall: Around 140 million TRB reads were obtained in total, roughly 1.5 +/- 0.3 million reads per library. Data from ten or so donors, pooled across two independent experiments, went into the diversity and physicochemical repertoire analyses. The TRBV-TRBJ cluster analysis covered naive subsets from about 5 donors and memory cells from 3 donors.

The CDR3 covers 20 residues, taking in both the cysteine and the phenylalanine. No nucleotide data were recorded. From a lookup of the germline V gene, CDR1 and CDR2 are SNHLY and FYNNEI. For each CD8+ T cell subset, flow sorting was done in triplicate, and 300,000 to 350,000 cells per subset went directly into RLT lysis buffer. Using standard density gradient centrifugation, peripheral blood mononuclear cells were isolated from buffy coats. An RNeasy Mini Kit was used to extract total RNA from the sorted cells. The sequencing machine was a NextSeq 550. The Human TCR Profiling Kit (MiLaboratory) was used to make UMI-labeled 5' RACE TRB cDNA libraries. cDNA synthesis used the entire amount of extracted RNA, and PCR amplification then used the entire amount of cDNA produced. Libraries were prepared in parallel with an identical number of PCR cycles. In the source study's methods: With a requirement of at least two reads per UMI, MIGEC and MiXCR extracted about 56,000 +/- 9,600 unique UMI-labeled TRB cDNA molecules per library. On average, each library contained approximately 40,000 +/- 10,000 functional in-frame TRB CDR3 nucleotide clonotypes without stop codons. After each sample was downsampled to 5000 UMI-labeled TRB molecules, VDJtools was used to calculate diversity metrics such as normalized Shannon-Wiener and Chao1. For the central five CDR3 residues, VDJtools calculated physicochemical properties weighted by clonotype size, namely interaction energy, strength, volume and Kidera factor 4. TCRdb reprocessed the reads into one record per CDR3 protein sequence, lacking DNA. TCRdb, not the original authors, processed these V and J calls. This sample's table has entries for tens of thousands of distinct CDR3 sequences. The ten most abundant clones make up around 13% of the sample.

Details on this clonotype: Which antigen it targets is not known.

Findings and caveats that apply to the study as a whole: Because surface CD5, which has been linked to self-reactivity in mice, was comparable between naive subsets, TCR interaction strength was also inferred from TRB CDR3 physicochemical properties. Similar TRBV-TRBJ usage was shown by naive CXCR3-negative and CXCR3-positive cells from the same donor, whereas distinct patterns were shown by memory cells. Both naive subsets had comparably high repertoire diversity, while memory CD8+ T cells had much lower repertoire diversity. CXCR3 expression partially decreased after cryopreservation, so most assays used freshly isolated PBMCs.

The specimen sequenced was memory CD8+ T cells from blood. This sample's cell subset or site label indicates: conventional CD8+ memory T cells (TMEM), sorted as controls. The chain links TRBV2 with TRBJ2-3; the D gene TCRdb calls, TRBD1, cannot be checked with no DNA. The clonotype was recovered from a human donor in good health. Some clones in this sample may be carry-over from other donors' samples. The CDR3 loop reads CASTQNRGSRPRRGTDTQYF.